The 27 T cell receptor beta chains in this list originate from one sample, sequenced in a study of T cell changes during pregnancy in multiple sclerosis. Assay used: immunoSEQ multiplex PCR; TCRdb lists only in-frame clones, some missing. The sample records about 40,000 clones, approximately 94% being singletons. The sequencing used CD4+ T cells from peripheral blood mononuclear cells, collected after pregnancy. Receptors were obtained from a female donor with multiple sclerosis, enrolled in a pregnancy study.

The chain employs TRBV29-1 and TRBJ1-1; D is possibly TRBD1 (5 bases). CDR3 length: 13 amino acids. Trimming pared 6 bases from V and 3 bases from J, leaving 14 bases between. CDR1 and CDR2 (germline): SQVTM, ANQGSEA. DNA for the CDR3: TGCAGCGTGGGGGGGGTCAGGGACACTGAAGCTTTCTTT. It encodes CSVGGVRDTEAFF.

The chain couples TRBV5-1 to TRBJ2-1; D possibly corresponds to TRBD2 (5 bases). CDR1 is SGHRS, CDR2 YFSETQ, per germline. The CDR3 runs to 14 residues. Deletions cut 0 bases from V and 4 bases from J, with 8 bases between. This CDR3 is CASSLVRGYNEQFF. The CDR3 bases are TGCGCCAGCAGCTTGGTACGGGGTTACAATGAGCAGTTCTTC.

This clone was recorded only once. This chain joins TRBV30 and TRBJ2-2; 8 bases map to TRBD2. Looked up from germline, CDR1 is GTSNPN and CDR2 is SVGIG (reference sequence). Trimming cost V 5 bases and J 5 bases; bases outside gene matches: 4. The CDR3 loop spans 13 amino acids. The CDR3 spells CAWAPGGTGELFF. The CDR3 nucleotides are TGTGCCTGGGCCCCGGGGGGGACCGGGGAGCTGTTTTTT.

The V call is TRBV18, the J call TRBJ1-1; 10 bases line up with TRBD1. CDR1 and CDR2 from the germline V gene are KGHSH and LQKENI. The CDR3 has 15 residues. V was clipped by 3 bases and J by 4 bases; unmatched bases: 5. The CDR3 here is CASSPTTGGGTEAFF. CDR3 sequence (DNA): TGTGCCAGCTCACCTACGACAGGGGGCGGCACTGAAGCTTTCTTT.

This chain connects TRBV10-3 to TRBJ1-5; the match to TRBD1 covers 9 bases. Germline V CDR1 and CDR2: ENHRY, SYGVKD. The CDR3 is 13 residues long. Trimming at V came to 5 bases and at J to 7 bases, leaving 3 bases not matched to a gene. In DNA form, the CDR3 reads TGTGCCATCAGTAGGGACAGGGCCCAGCCCCAGCATTTT. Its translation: CAISRDRAQPQHF.

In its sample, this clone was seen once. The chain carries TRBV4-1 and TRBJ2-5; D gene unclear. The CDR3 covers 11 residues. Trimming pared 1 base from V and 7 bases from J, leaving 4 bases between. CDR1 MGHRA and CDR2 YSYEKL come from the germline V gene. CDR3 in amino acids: CASSQGGTQYF. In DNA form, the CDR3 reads TGCGCCAGCAGCCAAGGCGGGACCCAGTACTTC.

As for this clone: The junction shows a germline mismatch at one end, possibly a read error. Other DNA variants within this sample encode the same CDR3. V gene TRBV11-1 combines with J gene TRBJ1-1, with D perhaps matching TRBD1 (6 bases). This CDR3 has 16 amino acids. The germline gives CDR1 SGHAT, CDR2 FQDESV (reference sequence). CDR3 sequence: CASSLATGQMNTEAFF. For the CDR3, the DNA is TGTGCCAGTAGCTTAGCAACTGGACAGATGAACACTGAAGCTTTCTTT.

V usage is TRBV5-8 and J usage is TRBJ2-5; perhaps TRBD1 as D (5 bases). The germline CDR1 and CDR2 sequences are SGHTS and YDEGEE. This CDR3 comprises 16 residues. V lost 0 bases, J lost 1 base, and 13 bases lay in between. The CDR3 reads CASSLGRQGVQETQYF. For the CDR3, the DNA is TGTGCCAGCAGCTTGGGAAGGCAGGGCGTCCAAGAGACCCAGTACTTC.

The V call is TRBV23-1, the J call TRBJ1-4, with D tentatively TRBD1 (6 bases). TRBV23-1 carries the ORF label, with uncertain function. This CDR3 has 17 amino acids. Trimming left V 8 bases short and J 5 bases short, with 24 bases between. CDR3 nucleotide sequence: TGCGCCAGCGTCCGGTGGGGGACAAAAATTGGAAATGAAAAACTGTTTTTT. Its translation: CASVRWGTKIGNEKLFF.

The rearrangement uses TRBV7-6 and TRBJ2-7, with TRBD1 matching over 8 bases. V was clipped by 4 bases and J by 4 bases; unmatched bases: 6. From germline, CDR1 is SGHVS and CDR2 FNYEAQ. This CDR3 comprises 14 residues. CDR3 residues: CASSYMTGEYEQYF. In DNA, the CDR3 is TGTGCCAGCAGCTACATGACAGGGGAATACGAGCAGTACTTC.

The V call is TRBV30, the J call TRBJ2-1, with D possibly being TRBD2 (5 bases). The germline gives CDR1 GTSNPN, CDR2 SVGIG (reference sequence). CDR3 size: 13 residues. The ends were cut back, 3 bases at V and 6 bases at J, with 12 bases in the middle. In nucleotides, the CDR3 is TGTGCCTGGAGAACGGGCGGGCGCAATGAGCAGTTCTTC. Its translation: CAWRTGGRNEQFF.

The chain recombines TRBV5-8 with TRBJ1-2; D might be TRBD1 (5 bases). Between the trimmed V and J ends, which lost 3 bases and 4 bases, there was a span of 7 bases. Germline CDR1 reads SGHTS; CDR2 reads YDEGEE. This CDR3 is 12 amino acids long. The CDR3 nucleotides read TGTGCCAGCAGCTCTCAGGGCTATGGCTACACCTTC. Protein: CASSSQGYGYTF.

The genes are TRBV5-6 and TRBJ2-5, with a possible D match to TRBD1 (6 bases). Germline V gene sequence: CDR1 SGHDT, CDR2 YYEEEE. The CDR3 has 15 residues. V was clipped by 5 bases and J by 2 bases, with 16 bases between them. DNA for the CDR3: TGTGCCAGCAGACCCTCTTGGCAGGGGCAAGAGACCCAGTACTTC. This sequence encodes CASRPSWQGQETQYF.

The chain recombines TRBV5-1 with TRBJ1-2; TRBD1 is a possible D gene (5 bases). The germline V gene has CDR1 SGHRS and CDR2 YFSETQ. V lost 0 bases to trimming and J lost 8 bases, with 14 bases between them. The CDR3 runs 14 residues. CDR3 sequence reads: CASSLDRPREGYTF. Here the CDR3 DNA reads TGCGCCAGCAGCTTGGACAGACCCAGGGAAGGCTACACCTTC.

The CDR3 DNA reads as TGTGCCAGCAGCCCGGGCGGCCTAGCGGGGGGGCGTTTAGAGACCCAGTACTTC. It yields the protein CASSPGGLAGGRLETQYF. The V gene is TRBV5-6, the J gene TRBJ2-5; 12 nucleotides align to TRBD2. The CDR3 extends over 18 amino acids. Looked up from germline, CDR1 is SGHDT and CDR2 is YYEEEE. After removal of 4 bases from V and 4 bases from J, the junction contained 14 bases not matched to a gene. Drawing the rest from reference TRBV5-6 and TRBJ2-5, the complete variable domain is DAGVTQSPTHLIKTRGQQVTLRCSPKSGHDTVSWYQQALGQGPQFIFQYYEEEERQRGNFPDRFSGHQFPNYSSELNVNALLLGDSALYLCASSPGGLAGGRLETQYFGPGTRLLVL.

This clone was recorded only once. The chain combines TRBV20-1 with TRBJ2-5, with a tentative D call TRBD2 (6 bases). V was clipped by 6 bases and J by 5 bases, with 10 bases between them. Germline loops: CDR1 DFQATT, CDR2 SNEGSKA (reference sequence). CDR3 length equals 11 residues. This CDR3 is CSAGTPETQYF. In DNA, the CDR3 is TGCAGTGCGGGGACTCCGGAGACCCAGTACTTC.

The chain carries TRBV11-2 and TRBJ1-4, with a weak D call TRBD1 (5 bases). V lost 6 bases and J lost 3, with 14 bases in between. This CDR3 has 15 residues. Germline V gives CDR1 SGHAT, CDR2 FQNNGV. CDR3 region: CASSTRVSANEKLFF. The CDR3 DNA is TGTGCCAGCAGTACCAGGGTTTCCGCTAATGAAAAACTGTTTTTT.

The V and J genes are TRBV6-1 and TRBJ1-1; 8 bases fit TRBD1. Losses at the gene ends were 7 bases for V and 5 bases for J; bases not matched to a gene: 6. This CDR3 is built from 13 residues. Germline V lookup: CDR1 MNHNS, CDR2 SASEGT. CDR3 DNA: TGTGCCAGCATGCAGGGGGCGCGGACTGAAGCTTTCTTT. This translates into CASMQGARTEAFF.

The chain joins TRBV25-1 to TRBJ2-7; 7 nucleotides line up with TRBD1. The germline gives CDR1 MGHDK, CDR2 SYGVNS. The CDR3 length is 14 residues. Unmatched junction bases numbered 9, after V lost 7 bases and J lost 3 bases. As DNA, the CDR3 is TGTGCCAGCAATAAAGGGGGCCCCTACTACGAGCAGTACTTC. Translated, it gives CASNKGGPYYEQYF.

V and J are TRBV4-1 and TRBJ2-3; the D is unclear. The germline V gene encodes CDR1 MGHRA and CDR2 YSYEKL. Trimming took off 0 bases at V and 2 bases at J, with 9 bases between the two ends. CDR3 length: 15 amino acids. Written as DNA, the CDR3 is TGCGCCAGCAGCCAAGAAGACACGTACACAGATACGCAGTATTTT. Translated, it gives CASSQEDTYTDTQYF.

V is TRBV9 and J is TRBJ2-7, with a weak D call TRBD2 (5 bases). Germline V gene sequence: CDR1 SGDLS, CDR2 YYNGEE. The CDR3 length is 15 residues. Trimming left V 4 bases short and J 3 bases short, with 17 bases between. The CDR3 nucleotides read TGTGCCAGCAGCCCCGCCCCCGGGGAACTCTACGAGCAGTACTTC. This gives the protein CASSPAPGELYEQYF.

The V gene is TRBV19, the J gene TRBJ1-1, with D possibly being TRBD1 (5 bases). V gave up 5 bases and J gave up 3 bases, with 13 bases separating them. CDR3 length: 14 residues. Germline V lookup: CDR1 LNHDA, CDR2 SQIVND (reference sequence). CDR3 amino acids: CASSFHPGDTEAFF. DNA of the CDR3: TGTGCCAGTAGTTTCCATCCGGGGGACACTGAAGCTTTCTTT.

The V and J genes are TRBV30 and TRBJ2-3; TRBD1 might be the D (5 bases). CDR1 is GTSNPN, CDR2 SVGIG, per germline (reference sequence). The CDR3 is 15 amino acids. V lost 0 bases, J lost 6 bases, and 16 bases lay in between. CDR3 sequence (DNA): TGTGCCTGGAGTGTAGGTCCCTTAGCAGGGGATACGCAGTATTTT. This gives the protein CAWSVGPLAGDTQYF.

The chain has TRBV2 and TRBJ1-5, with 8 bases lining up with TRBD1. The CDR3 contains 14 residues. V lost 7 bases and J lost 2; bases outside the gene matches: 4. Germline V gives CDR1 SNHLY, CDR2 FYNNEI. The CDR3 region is CASTTGVRNQPQHF. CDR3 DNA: TGTGCCAGCACGACAGGGGTGCGCAATCAGCCCCAGCATTTT.

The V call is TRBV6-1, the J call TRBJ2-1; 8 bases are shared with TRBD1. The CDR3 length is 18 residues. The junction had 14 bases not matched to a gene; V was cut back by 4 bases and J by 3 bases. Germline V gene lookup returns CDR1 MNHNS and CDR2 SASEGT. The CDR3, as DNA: TGTGCCAGCAGTGTCTCACTTCCACTTACAGGGGGCTACAATGAGCAGTTCTTC. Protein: CASSVSLPLTGGYNEQFF.

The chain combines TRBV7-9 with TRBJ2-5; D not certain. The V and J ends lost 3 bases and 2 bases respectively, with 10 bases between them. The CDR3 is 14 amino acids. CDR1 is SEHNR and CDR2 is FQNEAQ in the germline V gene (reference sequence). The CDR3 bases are TGTGCCAGCAGCTTCACCCACGGGCAAGAGACCCAGTACTTC. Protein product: CASSFTHGQETQYF. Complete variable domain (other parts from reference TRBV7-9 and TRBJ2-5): DTGVSQNPRHKITKRGQNVTFRCDPISEHNRLYWYRQTLGQGPEFLTYFQNEAQLEKSRLLSDRFSAERPKGSFSTLEIQRTEQGDSAMYLCASSFTHGQETQYFGPGTRLLVL.

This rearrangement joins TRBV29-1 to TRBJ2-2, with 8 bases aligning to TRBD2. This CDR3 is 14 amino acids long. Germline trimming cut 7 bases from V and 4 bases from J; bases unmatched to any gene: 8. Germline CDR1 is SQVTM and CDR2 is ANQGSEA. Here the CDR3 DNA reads TGCAGCGCCGGACGGGAGGGGGTCACCGGGGAGCTGTTTTTT. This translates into CSAGREGVTGELFF.